These 17 T cell receptor beta chains share one sample of origin, sequenced in a study of CD8+CD57+ T cells in acquired aplastic anemia (dated by TCRdb to between 2017 and 2018). The sequencing machine was an Illumina HiSeq 2000. Profiling of TCR beta VDJ combinations and CDR3 sequences used genomic DNA as the template. Using fastp trimming at Q25 and MiXCR clonotype assembly, TCRdb reanalyzed the public sequencing data and kept in-frame beta chains. Each entry is one CDR3 protein sequence, shown with its most common DNA and genes. The sample table contains about 400,000 distinct CDR3 sequences; only one count was recorded for roughly 64% of them. The top ten clones comprise 4% of the sample. Sequenced sample: sorted CD4+, CD8+, or CD8+CD57+ T cells (not recorded which) from PBMCs. These receptors were obtained from a human donor in good health, serving as a control.

Turning to this clonotype: The junction departs from the called germline gene at one end, perhaps through a read error. The V gene is TRBV7-2, the J gene TRBJ1-6; 7 bases are shared with TRBD1. The CDR3 has 14 residues. The germline gives CDR1 SGHTA, CDR2 FQGNSA. In nucleotides, the CDR3 is TGTGCCAGCAGCTTAGCACAGGGGCTGGTTGAAGCTCTCTTT. The encoded protein is CASSLAQGLVEALF.

For this clonotype: An end of the junction does not agree with germline; a read error may underlie this. The gene calls are TRBV10-3 and TRBJ2-7; D is uncertain. The CDR3 contains 12 residues. The germline gives CDR1 ENHRY, CDR2 SYGVKD. DNA of the CDR3: TGTGCCATCAGTGACGATTCCTCCGAGCAGTACTTC. Its protein product is CAISDDSSEQYF.

This clonotype showed up many times. J is TRBJ2-7 and V is TRBV9; D gene unclear. Germline CDR1 is SGDLS and CDR2 is YYNGEE. V was shortened by 0 bases and J by 7 bases, with 23 bases between the two germline ends. This CDR3 contains 17 residues. The CDR3 DNA is TGTGCCAGCAGCGTAGGTGGAGACGTCAGCCTCCTCGGGGAGCAGTACTTC. Its translation is CASSVGGDVSLLGEQYF. The full variable domain, its missing parts supplied by reference TRBV9 and TRBJ2-7, is DSGVTQTPKHLITATGQRVTLRCSPRSGDLSVYWYQQSLDQGLQFLIQYYNGEERAKGNILERFSAQQFPDLHSELNLSSLELGDSALYFCASSVGGDVSLLGEQYFGPGTRLTVT.

This clonotype came up once. Since no conserved phenylalanine or tryptophan closes the CDR3, a read error is the likely cause. The chain joins TRBV24-1 to TRBJ2-1; 7 bases match TRBD1. The CDR3 is 16 amino acids. Germline V CDR1 and CDR2: KGHDR, SFDVKD. CDR3 DNA: TGTGCCACCAGTGATTCCAGGGGGTCTGCTTACAATGACCAGTTCTCC. Protein sequence: CATSDSRGSAYNDQFS.

A note on this clonotype: At one of its ends the junction is not consistent with the germline gene, which may arise from a read error. The J gene is TRBJ1-2, the V gene TRBV20-1; no definite D call. The CDR3 loop spans 14 amino acids. Germline CDR1 DFQATT, CDR2 SNEGSKA (reference sequence). CDR3 DNA: TGCAGTGCTACGGACGTCACAATCAGCCATGGCTACGCCTTC. Its protein is CSATDVTISHGYAF.

On this clonotype itself: A single base separates this from a much larger clone, so it may be a read error. The DNA for the CDR3 is TGTGCCAGCAGCTCCCGCGGCGGGCCCGGTGAGCAGTTCTTC. Amino acid sequence: CASSSRGGPGEQFF. This chain links TRBV7-6 with TRBJ2-1; tentatively, D is TRBD2 (5 bases). CDR1 is SGHVS and CDR2 is FNYEAQ in the germline V gene. This CDR3 is built from 14 residues. Trimming removed 4 bases at V and 9 bases at J, with 16 bases between.

This clonotype was detected a few times. The chain recombines TRBV7-8 with TRBJ2-1; maybe TRBD1 (5 bases). Germline V gene sequence: CDR1 SGHVS, CDR2 FQNEAQ. The CDR3 is 13 amino acids. The V end lost 5 bases, the J end lost 12 bases, and 17 bases lay between the germline ends. CDR3 amino acids: CASSVTGSDTQFF. The CDR3 DNA reads TGTGCCAGCAGCGTAACAGGATCGGATACGCAGTTCTTC.

This clonotype was seen at least ten times. The chain couples TRBV12-3 or TRBV12-4 to TRBJ2-3; tentatively, D is TRBD2 (6 bases). V lost 7 bases to trimming and J lost 0 bases, with 11 bases between them. The CDR3 sequence is 14 residues long. The CDR3: CASNWGDSTDTQYF. The CDR3 bases are TGTGCCAGCAACTGGGGGGACAGCACAGATACGCAGTATTTT.

The CDR3 bases are TGTGCCAGCACTGAAAGCAAGGGCAGGTACACTGAAGCTTTCTTT. It translates to CASTESKGRYTEAFF. The rearrangement uses TRBV10-3 and TRBJ1-1, with D unresolved. The CDR3 runs to 15 residues. V lost 10 bases and J lost 3, with 21 bases in between. Germline V lookup: CDR1 ENHRY, CDR2 SYGVKD.

In regard to this clonotype: At one end, the junction sequence differs from germline, possibly due to a read error. The chain couples TRBV2 to TRBJ2-2, with a possible D match to TRBD2 (5 bases). Germline V gives CDR1 SNHLY, CDR2 FYNNEI. The CDR3 runs to 17 residues. The CDR3 loop reads CASSDWVAGELFLGEGF. Here the CDR3 DNA reads TGTGCCAGCAGTGATTGGGTCGCCGGGGAGCTGTTTTTGGGAGAAGGTTTT.

This clonotype was recorded many times. DNA of the CDR3: TGCAGCGTGTCAGGGGGCAGGGGCACTGAAGCTTTCTTT. Its protein product is CSVSGGRGTEAFF. This rearrangement joins TRBV29-1 to TRBJ1-1; TRBD1 aligns across 8 bases. Germline V gives CDR1 SQVTM, CDR2 ANQGSEA. The CDR3 extends over 13 amino acids. The ends lost 6 bases at V and 4 bases at J; junction bases unmatched: 7.

Comment on this clonotype: Possible read error: a much larger clone is one base away. The chain carries TRBV30 and TRBJ1-1, with D maybe TRBD1 (6 bases). Per the germline V gene, CDR1 is GTSNPN and CDR2 is SVGIG (reference sequence). CDR3 size: 14 residues. The CDR3 spells CAWSHLSRGGEALF. The CDR3 nucleotides read TGTGCCTGGAGCCACTTAAGCAGGGGAGGTGAAGCTCTCTTT.

The chain couples TRBV10-3 to TRBJ1-1; TRBD1 aligns across 7 bases. In germline, CDR1 is ENHRY, CDR2 SYGVKD. The length of the CDR3 is 13 residues. After removal of 5 bases from V and 13 bases from J, the junction contained 13 bases not matched to a gene. The CDR3 sequence is CAISSGGGTEYFF. CDR3 in DNA: TGTGCCATCAGTTCAGGGGGAGGCACTGAATATTTCTTT.

Concerning this clonotype: The CDR3 end shows no conserved phenylalanine or tryptophan, and so a read error is likely. Because the CDR3's place on the DNA is in doubt, the DNA is left out and the CDR3 is given as listed by TCRdb. This sequence joins TRBV7-2 and TRBJ1-5; the D call TRBD1 from the table was never checked on the DNA. Germline V gene data show CDR1 as SGHTA and CDR2 as FQGNSA. Termini included, the CDR3 measures 13 amino acids. CDR3: CASSIGGGLVTNY.

The chain recombines TRBV6-1 with TRBJ1-2; D uncertain. This CDR3 is built from 12 residues. CDR1 is MNHNS and CDR2 is SASEGT in the germline V gene. The ends were cut back, 3 bases at V and 12 bases at J, with 14 bases in the middle. CDR3 nucleotides: TGTGCCAGCAGTGATGGGTACTCTGGAAACACCTTC. The encoded protein is CASSDGYSGNTF.

This clonotype came up many times. In nucleotides, the CDR3 is TGCAGTGCTACTAGCGGGGGGGCTCTAGAGACCCAGTACTTC. Translation gives CSATSGGALETQYF. The chain has TRBV20-1 and TRBJ2-5; 12 bases match TRBD2. V lost 4 bases and J lost 4; bases outside the gene matches: 4. The CDR3 spans 14 residues. Germline V gene lookup returns CDR1 DFQATT and CDR2 SNEGSKA (reference sequence).

The rearrangement links TRBV20-1 to TRBJ2-1; D gene uncertain. Per the germline V gene, CDR1 is DFQATT and CDR2 is SNEGSKA (reference sequence). The length of the CDR3 is 14 residues. Between the trimmed V and J ends, which lost 4 bases and 7 bases, there was a span of 17 bases. For the CDR3, the DNA is TGCAGTGCTACCGGCGCTTCGAACACTAATGAGCAGTTCTTC. This gives the protein CSATGASNTNEQFF.